Sequencing of this TCR beta chain was carried out in a study of breast tumors, draining lymph nodes, adjacent tissues (dated by TCRdb to 2016 to 2017). Regarding the complete study: The study compared TCR beta repertoires across tumor, adjacent nontumor tissue and axillary lymph nodes from breast cancer patients. In human breast cancer, the study set out to assess how tumor, surrounding tissue and draining lymph node repertoires relate to one another and whether T cells might be exchanged between them.

The sequencing machine was an Illumina HiSeq 2000. Multiplex PCR amplification was used to build the TCR beta chain libraries. High-throughput sequencing was used to analyze the amplified TCR beta chain products. The public reads were reprocessed in TCRdb via fastp at Q25 and MiXCR, keeping in-frame beta chains. Each CDR3 protein gets just one entry, which takes the most common genes and DNA from the rows behind it. Recorded for this sample are 60,000 to 65,000 distinct CDR3 sequences; approximately 62% of them occurred a single time. Roughly a fifth of the sample is held by the ten biggest clonotypes. This clonotype showed up just once. Its cognate antigen has yet to be identified. Base qualities are not at hand, and no much larger clone is one base apart. One read represents weak support. Study-wide findings and limitations: The data were judged consistent with most tumor T cells deriving from the lymph node and then expanding within tumor tissue. T-cell repertoire diversity in tumors was found to be lower than in lymph nodes but higher than in nontumor tissue, and preferential V and J gene usage was observed. Tumor and nontumor tissue repertoires were found to be significantly more similar in luminal-like than in basal-like breast cancer. The study presented the conclusion that tumor T cells originate in lymph nodes as consistent with a hypothesis, not as something directly demonstrated.

Measured from the cysteine to the phenylalanine, the CDR3 is 13 residues long. Here the CDR3 DNA is all that survives: 39 bases in frame from base 1. V is shortened by 3 bases, J by 9 bases, and the region joining them spans 11 bases. For CDR1 and CDR2, the germline V gene lists KGHDR and SFDVKD. This sequence uses TRBV24-1 and TRBJ2-1; TRBD1 is perhaps the D gene, given 6 matching bases. The specimen was breast tumor tissue. The TCR originated in a female donor with breast cancer. Some clones in this sample may be carry-over from other donors' samples. The DNA sequence is as follows: TGTGCCACCAGTGATGGTGGACAGACTGAGCAGTTCTTC. Translated, it gives CATSDGGQTEQFF.